The 32 T cell receptor beta chains below all came from one sample that was sequenced in a study of a mutant IDH1 vaccine in newly diagnosed glioma. Some clones are missing from TCRdb's copy, which holds only in-frame ones; the method was immunoSEQ multiplex PCR. The repertoire includes some 87,000 clones, just under 80% of them detected once, and less than 9.5% sits in the top ten. Time point of the sample: baseline, week 1 (first vaccination visit). The treatment is: pre-vaccination baseline after standard-of-care therapy. The sequencing here drew on PBMCs, taken from a glioma patient treated with radiotherapy, temozolomide or both. These receptors were collected from a man aged 40-49 years with glioma.

In its sample, this clone was seen a few times. The chain uses TRBV12-5 and TRBJ1-2, with D unclear. Germline loops: CDR1 LGHNT, CDR2 FRNRAP. CDR3 length: 14 amino acids. Trimming removed 0 bases from V and 0 bases from J, with 5 bases in between. CDR3 protein: CASGLVASNYGYTF. CDR3 sequence (DNA): TGTGCTAGTGGTTTGGTCGCCTCTAACTATGGCTACACCTTC.

This clone was counted between two and nine times. The rearrangement uses TRBV30 and TRBJ1-5; 9 bases line up with TRBD1. This CDR3 has 13 amino acids. V was pared by 5 bases and J by 4 bases, with 3 bases of the junction left unmatched. Germline values: CDR1 GTSNPN, CDR2 SVGIG (reference sequence). The DNA of the CDR3 is TGTGCCTGGGCGGGACAGGGTAATCAGCCCCAGCATTTT. It translates to CAWAGQGNQPQHF.

J is TRBJ1-2 and V is TRBV5-1, with 9 bases that match TRBD1. The junction had 6 bases not matched to a gene; V was cut back by 0 bases and J by 3 bases. CDR1 is SGHRS, CDR2 YFSETQ, per germline. CDR3 length: 16 amino acids. CDR3 region: CASSLGPGQGDYGYTF. In nucleotides, the CDR3 is TGCGCCAGCAGCTTGGGACCGGGACAGGGAGACTATGGCTACACCTTC.

This clone was seen just once. This sequence joins TRBV16 and TRBJ2-3; D call uncertain. Trimming took 1 base from V and 3 from J, leaving 8 bases between them. The germline CDR1 and CDR2 sequences are KGHSY and FQNENV. CDR3 length: 14 amino acids. Here the CDR3 DNA reads TGTGCCAGCAGCCAATACCCCGGTACAGATACGCAGTATTTT. Translating gives CASSQYPGTDTQYF.

The chain couples TRBV5-1 to TRBJ1-1; D gene uncertain. The CDR3 has 16 amino acids. CDR1 SGHRS and CDR2 YFSETQ come from the germline V gene. Trimming stripped 0 bases from V and 1 base from J, with 13 bases between. CDR3 in amino acids: CASSLDVWQENTEAFF. The CDR3 coding sequence is TGCGCCAGCAGCTTGGACGTTTGGCAGGAGAACACTGAAGCTTTCTTT.

The chain employs TRBV7-2 and TRBJ2-4; D is perhaps TRBD1 (5 bases). Trimming cost V 1 base and J 2 bases, with 21 bases left between them. In germline, CDR1 is SGHTA, CDR2 FQGNSA. The CDR3 sequence is 19 residues long. CDR3: CASSLGQTPRALSKNIQYF. In nucleotides, the CDR3 is TGTGCCAGCAGCTTAGGACAGACTCCCAGAGCTTTGTCCAAAAACATTCAGTACTTC.

Only one count was recorded for this clone. The chain recombines TRBV6-6 with TRBJ1-1, with D hard to call. The germline CDR1 and CDR2 sequences are MNHNY and SVGAGI (reference sequence). V lost 6 bases and J 3 bases, leaving 14 bases between the germline ends. This CDR3 spans 14 amino acids. Written as DNA, the CDR3 is TGTGCCAGCAGGCGCGCTCGGGAGGACACTGAAGCTTTCTTT. Translated, it gives CASRRAREDTEAFF.

This chain uses TRBV12-5 with TRBJ2-1; 10 bases agree with TRBD2. The junction had 5 bases not matched to a gene; V was cut back by 0 bases and J by 0 bases. Germline CDR1 is LGHNT and CDR2 is FRNRAP. The CDR3 is made up of 18 amino acids. The CDR3 protein is CASGLVPIAGGSYNEQFF. The CDR3, as DNA: TGTGCTAGTGGTTTGGTACCCATAGCGGGGGGCTCCTACAATGAGCAGTTCTTC.

The chain is built from TRBV28 and TRBJ1-1; D might be TRBD1 (5 bases). The germline V gene encodes CDR1 MDHEN and CDR2 SYDVKM. Trimming stripped 1 base from V and 2 bases from J, with 14 bases between. This CDR3 has 16 amino acids. The CDR3, as DNA: TGTGCCAGCAGTTTATCGGGGGAAGAAGGAAACACTGAAGCTTTCTTT. This codes for CASSLSGEEGNTEAFF.

The genes are TRBV10-3 and TRBJ2-1; perhaps TRBD2 as D (5 bases). The CDR3 extends over 11 amino acids. The V end was cut by 6 bases, the J end by 10 bases, with 10 bases between. Germline V gene lookup returns CDR1 ENHRY and CDR2 SYGVKD. In nucleotides, the CDR3 is TGTGCCATCAGAGAGGGAGCCGAGCAGTTCTTC. It encodes CAIREGAEQFF.

In this sample, this clone turned up a few times. This sequence joins TRBV30 and TRBJ2-5; D unclear. Germline CDR1 and CDR2: GTSNPN and SVGIG (reference sequence). V was pared by 2 bases and J by 3 bases, with 7 bases between. This CDR3 region has 12 residues. The CDR3 loop reads CAWSTYKETQYF. The CDR3 nucleotides read TGTGCCTGGAGTACCTATAAAGAGACCCAGTACTTC.

The genes are TRBV4-3 and TRBJ1-2, with no clear D. The V end lost 1 base, the J end lost 7 bases, and 4 bases lay between the germline ends. Germline lookup yields CDR1 LGHNA and CDR2 YSLEER. The length of the CDR3 is 11 residues. CDR3 protein: CASSQGSGYTF. The DNA for the CDR3 is TGCGCCAGCAGCCAAGGGAGTGGCTACACCTTC.

The chain uses TRBV28 and TRBJ2-4; the D is unclear. The CDR3 has 11 amino acids. The V gene's germline CDR1 is MDHEN and CDR2 SYDVKM. The germline V and J ends were trimmed by 3 bases and 8 bases, with 5 bases remaining between them. The DNA of the CDR3 is TGTGCCAGCAGTTTGACGTACATTCAGTACTTC. Protein: CASSLTYIQYF. The full variable domain, in which reference TRBV28 and TRBJ2-4 provide the parts outside the CDR3, is DVKVTQSSRYLVKRTGEKVFLECVQDMDHENMFWYRQDPGLGLRLIYFSYDVKMKEKGDIPEGYSVSREKKERFSLILESASTNQTSMYLCASSLTYIQYFGAGTRLSVL.

The V and J genes are TRBV7-9 and TRBJ2-5, with 10 bases that match TRBD1. Trimming at V came to 1 base and at J to 4 bases, leaving 6 bases not matched to a gene. From germline, CDR1 is SEHNR and CDR2 FQNEAQ (reference sequence). The CDR3 is 16 amino acids. The CDR3 DNA follows: TGTGCCAGCAGCTTAGAAGGGCGGACAGGGGGAGAGACCCAGTACTTC. Protein product: CASSLEGRTGGETQYF.

J is TRBJ2-7 and V is TRBV5-4; 13 bases fit TRBD2. The CDR3 spans 15 residues. Per germline, CDR1 SGHNT and CDR2 YYREEE (reference sequence). Losses at the gene ends were 0 bases for V and 5 bases for J; bases not matched to a gene: 2. Here the CDR3 DNA reads TGTGCCAGCAGCTTGGGACTAGCGGGAGGTGACGAGCAGTACTTC. Protein: CASSLGLAGGDEQYF.

The V call is TRBV21-1, the J call TRBJ2-5; TRBD1 is taken as the D call from the table, unchecked against the DNA. TRBV21-1 is an annotated pseudogene. This CDR3 contains 17 residues. The CDR3 nucleotides are TGTGCCAGCAGCAAAGAGGGGCAGGGGGAAGGCCAAGAGACCCAGTACTTC. Translated, it gives CASSKEGQGEGQETQYF.

The chain has TRBV29-1 and TRBJ2-3; 11 bases match TRBD1. Germline V gene sequence: CDR1 SQVTM, CDR2 ANQGSEA. V dropped 3 bases and J dropped 6; count of bases not matched to a gene: 2. The CDR3 contains 13 residues. The CDR3 protein is CSVEGDRGDTQYF. The DNA for the CDR3 is TGCAGCGTTGAGGGGGACAGGGGGGATACGCAGTATTTT.

The CDR3 DNA sequence: TGTGCCAGCAGTTTAGACAGGGGGTTCGCTAACTATGGCTACACCTTC. Protein: CASSLDRGFANYGYTF. This sequence joins TRBV28 and TRBJ1-2; 9 nucleotides align to TRBD1. CDR1 and CDR2 from the germline V gene are MDHEN and SYDVKM. The CDR3 consists of 16 residues. V shed 2 bases and J 0 bases; nucleotides not matched to a gene: 4.

The rearrangement links TRBV4-2 to TRBJ2-2, with D perhaps matching TRBD1 (6 bases). The V end was cut by 1 base, the J end by 7 bases, with 13 bases between. CDR3 length: 15 amino acids. Germline loops: CDR1 LGHNA, CDR2 YNFKEQ. CDR3 sequence (DNA): TGTGCCAGCAGCCAAGTCCGGACAGCCTACGGGGAGCTGTTTTTT. This encodes CASSQVRTAYGELFF.

The gene calls are TRBV6-4 and TRBJ2-3; 13 bases fit TRBD2. V lost 5 bases to trimming and J lost 8 bases; unmatched junction nucleotides: 7. CDR3 length: 15 amino acids. Germline CDR1 reads MRHNA; CDR2 reads SNTAGT. For the CDR3, the DNA is TGTGCCAGCAGTCCACTAGCGGGGGGGCCCGGTACGCAGTATTTT. Its translation is CASSPLAGGPGTQYF.

The chain is built from TRBV30 and TRBJ1-3, with D maybe TRBD1 (6 bases). The CDR3 loop spans 16 amino acids. Trimming stripped 3 bases from V and 2 bases from J, with 17 bases between. Germline V gives CDR1 GTSNPN, CDR2 SVGIG (reference sequence). CDR3 nucleotides: TGTGCCTGGAGCGCTCCCCCGGGGGCTACTGGAAACACCATATATTTT. It yields the protein CAWSAPPGATGNTIYF.

The table lists this clone with a count of one. V is TRBV7-9 and J is TRBJ1-5, with D perhaps TRBD1 (6 bases). V was shortened by 1 base and J by 8 bases, with 18 bases between the two germline ends. Germline loops: CDR1 SEHNR, CDR2 FQNEAQ (reference sequence). The CDR3 spans 16 residues. CDR3 in amino acids: CASSLVGTSSREPQHF. The DNA of the CDR3 is TGTGCCAGCAGCTTAGTGGGGACATCATCAAGGGAGCCCCAGCATTTT.

The V gene is TRBV13, the J gene TRBJ2-7, with D possibly being TRBD1 or TRBD2 (6 bases each). This CDR3 contains 15 residues. The V end was cut by 5 bases, the J end by 0 bases, with 14 bases between. Germline CDR1 and CDR2: PRHDT and FYEKMQ (reference sequence). In DNA form, the CDR3 reads TGTGCCAGCAGCCCATGGGGGGCCAGCTCCTACGAGCAGTACTTC. This gives the protein CASSPWGASSYEQYF. Full variable domain (outside the CDR3, taken from reference TRBV13 and TRBJ2-7): AAGVIQSPRHLIKEKRETATLKCYPIPRHDTVYWYQQGPGQDPQFLISFYEKMQSDKGSIPDRFSAQQFSDYHSELNMSSLELGDSALYFCASSPWGASSYEQYFGPGTRLTVT.

This clone is a singleton in its sample. The chain carries TRBV4-3 and TRBJ2-4, with D perhaps matching TRBD2 (6 bases). The germline V gene has CDR1 LGHNA and CDR2 YSLEER. V lost 0 bases and J lost 1, with 13 bases in between. CDR3 size: 17 residues. CDR3 sequence reads: CASSQDIAGRAKNIQYF. The CDR3 region has the DNA TGCGCCAGCAGCCAAGATATAGCAGGGAGGGCCAAAAACATTCAGTACTTC.

CDR3 amino acids: CASSSLDRLNTEAFF. The CDR3 DNA reads as TGTGCCAGCAGTTCTCTCGACAGGCTGAACACTGAAGCTTTCTTT. The chain links TRBV28 to TRBJ1-1; maybe TRBD1 (6 bases). From germline, CDR1 is MDHEN and CDR2 SYDVKM. The CDR3 extends over 15 amino acids. The V end was cut by 4 bases, the J end by 0 bases, with 12 bases between.

The chain is built from TRBV6-5 and TRBJ1-6; D is unresolved. CDR1 and CDR2 from the germline V gene are MNHEY and SVGAGI. V was shortened by 2 bases and J by 4 bases, with 12 bases between the two germline ends. This CDR3 contains 16 residues. CDR3 nucleotide sequence: TGTGCCAGCAGTTACGGGGTGACGCCATATAATTCACCCCTCCACTTT. Its translation: CASSYGVTPYNSPLHF.

This rearrangement joins TRBV5-1 to TRBJ2-1, with 8 nucleotides matching TRBD2. Germline V lookup: CDR1 SGHRS, CDR2 YFSETQ. The CDR3 contains 16 residues. The V gene end was trimmed by 0 bases and the J gene end by 6 bases; junction bases not matched to a gene: 8. In DNA form, the CDR3 reads TGCGCCAGCAGCTTGGCCAGCGGGAGACCTCTCAATGAGCAGTTCTTC. This gives the protein CASSLASGRPLNEQFF. The full variable domain, rest sourced from reference TRBV5-1 and TRBJ2-1, is KAGVTQTPRYLIKTRGQQVTLSCSPISGHRSVSWYQQTPGQGLQFLFEYFSETQRNKGNFPGRFSGRQFSNSRSEMNVSTLELGDSALYLCASSLASGRPLNEQFFGPGTRLTVL.

This clone was counted between two and nine times. The chain couples TRBV18 to TRBJ1-5, with D perhaps TRBD1 (6 bases). This CDR3 is 13 amino acids long. Germline assignment: CDR1 KGHSH and CDR2 LQKENI. Trimming took 4 bases from V and 6 from J, leaving 10 bases between them. Written as DNA, the CDR3 is TGTGCCAGCTCACGAGAAGGGGGTCAGCCCCAGCATTTT. Its protein product is CASSREGGQPQHF. The full variable domain, its missing parts supplied by reference TRBV18 and TRBJ1-5, is NAGVMQNPRHLVRRRGQEARLRCSPMKGHSHVYWYRQLPEEGLKFMVYLQKENIIDESGMPKERFSAEFPKEGPSILRIQQVVRGDSAAYFCASSREGGQPQHFGDGTRLSIL.

This chain uses TRBV12-1 with TRBJ1-1. TRBV12-1 is a known pseudogene. This CDR3 has 14 residues. The chain's CDR3 is CASSSQYREAEAFF. Here the CDR3 DNA reads TGTGCCAGCAGCTCGCAATACAGGGAGGCTGAAGCTTTCTTT.

The sample holds a few counts of this clone. V and J are TRBV28 and TRBJ2-1; D may be TRBD1 (5 bases). Germline V gives CDR1 MDHEN, CDR2 SYDVKM. The CDR3 is 14 amino acids. The V gene lost 8 bases and the J gene lost 8 bases, with 19 bases spanning the gap. CDR3 protein: CASESSPLGDEQFF. For the CDR3, the DNA is TGTGCCAGCGAGTCATCTCCTCTAGGGGATGAGCAGTTCTTC.

The J gene is TRBJ1-3, the V gene TRBV29-1; D possibly corresponds to TRBD1 (5 bases). With 7 bases removed from V and 0 bases from J, the gap between germline ends came to 10 bases. CDR1 is SQVTM, CDR2 ANQGSEA, per germline. This CDR3 has 13 amino acids. The chain's CDR3 is CSAPGNSGNTIYF. The CDR3 DNA is TGCAGCGCACCAGGGAACTCTGGAAACACCATATATTTT. Supplemented by reference TRBV29-1 and TRBJ1-3, the full variable domain reads SAVISQKPSRDICQRGTSLTIQCQVDSQVTMMFWYRQQPGQSLTLIATANQGSEATYESGFVIDKFPISRPNLTFSTLTVSNMSPEDSSIYLCSAPGNSGNTIYFGEGSWLTVV.

In DNA form, the CDR3 reads TGCAGCGTTGTTGACGGGGGCCTAGCGTTCTCCCGCGAGCAGTACTTC. This sequence encodes CSVVDGGLAFSREQYF. The chain uses TRBV29-1 and TRBJ2-7, with D perhaps TRBD1 or TRBD2 (6 bases each). Deletions cut 4 bases from V and 6 bases from J, with 25 bases between. The CDR3 extends over 16 amino acids. Germline assignment: CDR1 SQVTM and CDR2 ANQGSEA.